Detailed here is one T cell receptor beta chain. The sample is drawn from a study of shared clonotypes between healthy human individuals. CDR1 and CDR2 from the germline V gene are SEHNR and FQNEAQ (reference sequence). The CDR3 length is 16 residues. Trimming shortened V by 2 bases and J by 1 base, and 9 bases separated the two germline ends. Measured with immunoSEQ multiplex PCR; TCRdb has only the in-frame clones, and not every one. The data contain some 1,100,000 clones, about 80% of them seen just once; the ten biggest clones take up 0.4% to 0.55%. The receptor's source is a man younger than 30 in good health. Some clones in this sample may be carry-over from other donors' samples. The chain combines TRBV7-9 with TRBJ2-6; no firm D call. The specimen was memory CD4+ T cells from PBMCs. Subset indicated: CD45RA-negative fraction. The CDR3 protein is CASSLNTLSGANVLTF. The DNA of the CDR3 is TGTGCCAGCAGCTTAAACACATTATCTGGGGCCAACGTCCTGACTTTC.